Below are 23 T cell receptor beta chains sequenced from a single sample in a study of blood T cell repertoires in COVID-19. TCRdb keeps only in-frame clones here, not all; method: immunoSEQ multiplex PCR. This sample has some 210,000 clones, with about 86% found just once. Sequenced: peripheral blood. All receptors derive from a middle-aged man with active or convalescent COVID-19.

The CDR3 nucleotides are TGCAGCGTTGAAGGACAGGACGAGCAGTACTTC. This sequence encodes CSVEGQDEQYF. The V call is TRBV29-1, the J call TRBJ2-7; D is possibly TRBD1 (6 bases). The germline CDR1 and CDR2 sequences are SQVTM and ANQGSEA. The CDR3 length is 11 residues. Trimming removed 1 base from V and 5 bases from J, with 6 bases in between.

The chain employs TRBV6-1 and TRBJ1-2, with D possibly being TRBD1 (5 bases). This CDR3 is built from 16 residues. CDR1 is MNHNS, CDR2 SASEGT, per germline. V lost 3 bases and J 4 bases, leaving 18 bases between the germline ends. CDR3 residues: CASSDDPREIAYGYTF. The CDR3 DNA reads TGTGCCAGCAGTGATGACCCCAGGGAAATCGCCTATGGCTACACCTTC.

The rearrangement links TRBV5-4 to TRBJ2-2; no firm D call. CDR1 and CDR2 (germline): SGHNT, YYREEE (reference sequence). The CDR3 length is 15 residues. V lost 5 bases and J 6 bases, leaving 17 bases between the germline ends. CDR3 sequence: CASSSALQSAGELFF. The CDR3 DNA reads TGTGCCAGCAGTTCTGCCCTACAGTCGGCCGGGGAGCTGTTTTTT.

V usage is TRBV15 and J usage is TRBJ2-7; perhaps TRBD1 as D (5 bases). Germline V CDR1 and CDR2: LNHNV, YYDKDF (reference sequence). V lost 1 base and J 2 bases, leaving 15 bases between the germline ends. The CDR3 totals 16 residues. This CDR3 reads CATSRVGPGRTYEQYF. The CDR3 bases are TGTGCCACCAGCAGAGTGGGGCCAGGACGGACCTACGAGCAGTACTTC.

V usage is TRBV12-3 or TRBV12-4 and J usage is TRBJ2-3, with D unresolved. The CDR3 totals 12 residues. Deletions cut 5 bases from V and 6 bases from J, with 9 bases between. The chain's CDR3 is CASSPTSDTQYF. CDR3 nucleotide sequence: TGTGCCAGCAGTCCGACATCGGATACGCAGTATTTT.

V and J are TRBV6-1 and TRBJ1-6; possible D gene TRBD1, 5 bases. Trimming took 2 bases from V and 0 from J, leaving 17 bases between them. Germline CDR1 MNHNS, CDR2 SASEGT. This CDR3 region has 19 residues. The CDR3 region has the DNA TGTGCCAGCAGTGAAATGGGACTACGTTTTAGCTCCTATAATTCACCCCTCCACTTT. Its protein product is CASSEMGLRFSSYNSPLHF.

This chain uses TRBV27 with TRBJ1-2; D ambiguous. Germline V gene data show CDR1 as MNHEY and CDR2 as SMNVEV (reference sequence). The germline V and J ends were trimmed by 8 bases and 0 bases, with 16 bases remaining between them. The CDR3 extends over 15 amino acids. Here the CDR3 reads CASGTSTEANYGYTF. Written as DNA, the CDR3 is TGTGCCAGCGGAACCTCCACAGAAGCTAACTATGGCTACACCTTC.

V and J are TRBV13 and TRBJ1-2, with 12 positions matching TRBD1. Per germline, CDR1 PRHDT and CDR2 FYEKMQ (reference sequence). The ends lost 5 bases at V and 7 bases at J; junction bases unmatched: 5. This CDR3 contains 14 residues. As DNA, the CDR3 is TGTGCCAGCAGCCCGGGGACAGGGGGCGTTGGCTACACCTTC. Translation: CASSPGTGGVGYTF.

This chain links TRBV10-3 with TRBJ1-5, with 9 bases aligning to TRBD1. V gave up 6 bases and J gave up 5 bases; unmatched junction bases: 11. Germline CDR1 ENHRY, CDR2 SYGVKD. The CDR3 spans 16 residues. CDR3 DNA sequence: TGTGCCATCAGCGAAAGGGCAACAGGGGGCGATCAGCCCCAGCATTTT. The encoded protein is CAISERATGGDQPQHF.

This clone was counted only a few times. The V gene is TRBV27, the J gene TRBJ1-6; D is uncertain. Germline assignment: CDR1 MNHEY and CDR2 SMNVEV (reference sequence). This CDR3 region has 15 residues. V was cut by 1 base and J by 6 bases, with 10 bases left in between. Written as DNA, the CDR3 is TGTGCCAGCAGTTTATTGGCCACGGGTAATTCACCCCTCCACTTT. This codes for CASSLLATGNSPLHF.

The genes are TRBV6-6 and TRBJ1-1; D gene unclear. The germline CDR1 and CDR2 sequences are MNHNY and SVGAGI (reference sequence). CDR3 length equals 14 residues. V lost 7 bases and J 1 base, leaving 13 bases between the germline ends. CDR3 sequence (DNA): TGTGCCAGCACCCAGGCGGGCTGGAACACTGAAGCTTTCTTT. It encodes CASTQAGWNTEAFF.

This clone has a single count. The rearrangement joins TRBV2 to TRBJ1-5, with D possibly TRBD1 on 5 matching bases. The V end lost 1 base, the J end lost 1 base, and 8 bases lay between the germline ends. The CDR3 length is 15 residues. CDR1 is SNHLY, CDR2 FYNNEI, per germline. The CDR3 sequence is CASSEVTVSNQPQHF. The CDR3 bases are TGTGCCAGCAGTGAAGTGACAGTCAGCAATCAGCCCCAGCATTTT.

The chain has TRBV7-2 and TRBJ1-1; D remains unclear. The CDR3 spans 11 residues. V gave up 5 bases and J gave up 4 bases, with 5 bases separating them. Germline V CDR1 and CDR2: SGHTA, FQGNSA. Written as DNA, the CDR3 is TGTGCCAGCAGCGGAGCCACTGAAGCTTTCTTT. Translating gives CASSGATEAFF.

The chain is built from TRBV5-4 and TRBJ2-7, with D tentatively TRBD2 (6 bases). Trimming shortened V by 0 bases and J by 5 bases, and 12 bases separated the two germline ends. Germline assignment: CDR1 SGHNT and CDR2 YYREEE (reference sequence). The CDR3 is 14 residues long. The DNA for the CDR3 is TGTGCCAGCAGCTTGGTCACTAGCTACCACGAGCAGTACTTC. Encoded protein: CASSLVTSYHEQYF.

V gene TRBV4-3 combines with J gene TRBJ2-1, with 13 bases lining up with TRBD2. CDR1 and CDR2 from the germline V gene are LGHNA and YSLEER. This CDR3 has 17 amino acids. V was pared by 4 bases and J by 5 bases, with 8 bases of the junction left unmatched. The CDR3 sequence is CASSPTPGTSGDNEQFF. CDR3 nucleotides: TGCGCCAGCAGCCCAACCCCCGGGACTAGCGGGGACAATGAGCAGTTCTTC.

This chain links TRBV2 with TRBJ1-2, with 7 nucleotides matching TRBD1. Germline V gene sequence: CDR1 SNHLY, CDR2 FYNNEI. There are 15 residues in the CDR3. The junction had 13 bases not matched to a gene; V was cut back by 8 bases and J by 4 bases. The CDR3 DNA follows: TGTGCCAGCTCCTATCGGGAGGGGGCCGCCTATGGCTACACCTTC. It is translated as CASSYREGAAYGYTF.

The rearrangement joins TRBV3-1 (or the pseudogene TRBV3-2) to TRBJ2-7, with D tentatively TRBD1 (6 bases). Trimming stripped 7 bases from V and 0 bases from J, with 10 bases between. Germline assignment: CDR1 LGHDT and CDR2 YNNKEL (reference sequence). The CDR3 extends over 13 amino acids. The CDR3 spells CASTPDSSYEQYF. In DNA form, the CDR3 reads TGTGCCAGCACTCCGGACAGCTCCTACGAGCAGTACTTC.

This chain links TRBV5-8 with TRBJ2-2; maybe TRBD2 (6 bases). Trimming left V 0 bases short and J 1 base short, with 10 bases between. The germline gives CDR1 SGHTS, CDR2 YDEGEE. The CDR3 is made up of 16 amino acids. CDR3 protein: CASSLGLARNTGELFF. Written as DNA, the CDR3 is TGTGCCAGCAGCTTGGGCCTAGCGAGGAACACCGGGGAGCTGTTTTTT.

The rearrangement uses TRBV6-2 or TRBV6-3 and TRBJ1-1; the match to TRBD1 covers 9 bases. V lost 6 bases to trimming and J lost 1 base; unmatched junction nucleotides: 9. CDR3 length: 16 amino acids. Germline V lookup: CDR1 MNHEY, CDR2 SVGEGT. The CDR3 here is CASSRGQGMQNTEAFF. DNA for the CDR3: TGTGCCAGCAGCCGAGGACAGGGGATGCAGAACACTGAAGCTTTCTTT.

This clone was observed a handful of times. The rearrangement links TRBV19 to TRBJ2-6, with D maybe TRBD2 (6 bases). V lost 7 bases, J lost 0 bases, and 10 bases lay in between. Germline-derived CDR1 and CDR2 are LNHDA and SQIVND (reference sequence). This CDR3 has 15 amino acids. This CDR3 is CASNRDSSGANVLTF. The CDR3 nucleotides are TGTGCCAGTAATCGGGACTCCTCTGGGGCCAACGTCCTGACTTTC.

CDR3 sequence: CASSQDTGLYGYTF. As DNA, the CDR3 is TGTGCCAGCAGCCAGGATACAGGCCTCTATGGCTACACCTTC. The chain joins TRBV14 to TRBJ1-2, with a possible D match to TRBD1 (5 bases). The V end lost 3 bases, the J end lost 4 bases, and 12 bases lay between the germline ends. CDR1 is SGHDN and CDR2 is FVKESK in the germline V gene. The CDR3 has 14 residues.

V is TRBV29-1 and J is TRBJ1-4; 10 bases are shared with TRBD1. In germline, CDR1 is SQVTM, CDR2 ANQGSEA. With 7 bases clipped from V and 8 bases from J, the junction kept 4 bases outside the gene matches. This CDR3 is built from 12 residues. This CDR3 reads CSARTGGEKLFF. The CDR3 coding sequence is TGCAGCGCTCGGACAGGGGGAGAAAAACTGTTTTTT.

This clone was picked up one time. V is TRBV9 and J is TRBJ2-7; D call uncertain. Germline V CDR1 and CDR2: SGDLS, YYNGEE. Trimming took 0 bases from V and 6 from J, leaving 7 bases between them. The CDR3 is made up of 12 amino acids. The CDR3 spells CASSVETGEQYF. The CDR3 DNA reads as TGTGCCAGCAGCGTAGAGACGGGCGAGCAGTACTTC.